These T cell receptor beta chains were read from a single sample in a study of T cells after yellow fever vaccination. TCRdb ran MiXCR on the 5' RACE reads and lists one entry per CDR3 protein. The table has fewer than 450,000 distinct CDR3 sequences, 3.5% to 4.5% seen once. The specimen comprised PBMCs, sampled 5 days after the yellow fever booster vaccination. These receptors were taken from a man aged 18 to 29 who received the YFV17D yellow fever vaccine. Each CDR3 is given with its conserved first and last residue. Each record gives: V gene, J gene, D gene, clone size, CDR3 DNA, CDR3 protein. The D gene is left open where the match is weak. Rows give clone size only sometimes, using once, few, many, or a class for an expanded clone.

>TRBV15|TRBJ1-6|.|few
TGTGCCACCAGCAGAGTGGGCGGTTATAATTCACCCCTCCACTTT
CATSRVGGYNSPLHF
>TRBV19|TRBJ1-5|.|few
TGTGCCAGTAGTATCGTGGCAGCGAATCAGCCCCAGCATTTT
CASSIVAANQPQHF
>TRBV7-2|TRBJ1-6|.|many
TGTGCCAGCAGCTTAGAGGCAGGGATAATATCACCCCTCCACTTT
CASSLEAGIISPLHF
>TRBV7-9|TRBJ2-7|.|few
TGTGCCAGCAGCCCGAGTGCGGCAGGGGACCTACAGGAGCAGTACTTC
CASSPSAAGDLQEQYF
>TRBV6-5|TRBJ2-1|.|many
TGTGCCAGCAGTTACGGACCACCCAATGAGCAGTTCTTC
CASSYGPPNEQFF
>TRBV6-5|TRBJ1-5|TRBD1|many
TGTGCCAGCAGCGGGGGGACAGCCGATAGCAATCAGCCCCAGCATTTT
CASSGGTADSNQPQHF
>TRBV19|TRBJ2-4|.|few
TGTGCCAGTAGTCCCAGCGTTCTAGCCAAAAACATTCAGTACTTC
CASSPSVLAKNIQYF
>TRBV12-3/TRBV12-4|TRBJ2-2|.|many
TGTGCCAGCAGTCCCGCGCCGAACACCGGGGAGCTGTTTTTT
CASSPAPNTGELFF
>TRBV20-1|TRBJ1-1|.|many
TGCAGTGCTAGAGTTCCGTCTACTGAAGCTTTCTTT
CSARVPSTEAFF
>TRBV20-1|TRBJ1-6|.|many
TGCAGTGCTAGAGACCCCTCGGGAAGCTCCTATAATTCACCCCTCCACTTT
CSARDPSGSSYNSPLHF
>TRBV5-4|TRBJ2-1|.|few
TGTGCCAGCAGCTTGAGCAAGACTGAGCAGTTCTTC
CASSLSKTEQFF
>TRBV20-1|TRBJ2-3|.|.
TGCAGTGCTAGCGGGCGTACCGGTGATACGCAGTATTTT
CSASGRTGDTQYF
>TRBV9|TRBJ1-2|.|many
TGTGCCAGCAGCAACCCACAGGAGGGCGACTATGGCTACACCTTC
CASSNPQEGDYGYTF
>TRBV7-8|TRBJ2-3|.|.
TGTGCCAGCAGCTTAAGAAGGGATCGCACAGATACGCAGTATTTT
CASSLRRDRTDTQYF
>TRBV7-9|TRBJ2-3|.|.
TGTGCCAGCGGACCTTCGGCATCGTTGGATACGCAGTATTTT
CASGPSASLDTQYF
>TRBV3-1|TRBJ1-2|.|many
TGTGCCAGCAGCCTTAATGGCAGACGAAATGGCTACACCTTC
CASSLNGRRNGYTF
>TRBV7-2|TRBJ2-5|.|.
TGTGCCAGCAGCTTAGCGGGACGGGTGGGGACCCAGTACTTC
CASSLAGRVGTQYF
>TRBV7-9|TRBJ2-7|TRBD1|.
TGTGCCAGCAGCTCAGGACAGGGGAATTTTGGCGAGCAGTACTTC
CASSSGQGNFGEQYF
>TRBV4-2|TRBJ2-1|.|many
TGTGCCAGCAGCCAAGGGGGTGGGGGGGCTTCCCACGAGCAGTTCTTC
CASSQGGGGASHEQFF
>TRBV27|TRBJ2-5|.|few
TGTGCCAGCAGTTTATATCTAGGGGGGGCTCAAGAGACCCAGTACTTC
CASSLYLGGAQETQYF
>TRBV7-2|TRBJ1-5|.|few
TGTGCCAGCAGCTTTGGCGGACCGACGGAGGGTCAGCCCCAGCATTTT
CASSFGGPTEGQPQHF
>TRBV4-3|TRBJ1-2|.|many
TGCGCCAGCAGCCAAGGCGGGGGGCATAACTATGGCTACACCTTC
CASSQGGGHNYGYTF
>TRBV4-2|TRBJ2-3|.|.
TGTGCCAGCAGCTTGGGGGAGGTTAGCACAGATACGCAGTATTTT
CASSLGEVSTDTQYF
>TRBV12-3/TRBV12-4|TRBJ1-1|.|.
TGTGCCAGCAGTTTGGAGAGGACTGAAGCTTTCTTT
CASSLERTEAFF
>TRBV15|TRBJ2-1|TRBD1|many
TGTGCCACCAGCAGAGTGGACAGGGGGAAGGAGCAGTTCTTC
CATSRVDRGKEQFF
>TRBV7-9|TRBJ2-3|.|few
TGTGCCAGCAGCGCTCCTTTAGGGGGGAGGACAGATACGCAGTATTTT
CASSAPLGGRTDTQYF
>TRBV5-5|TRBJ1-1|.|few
TGTGCCAGCAGCCCCCCTGGTCAGGGTATCTCAGAAGCTTTCTTT
CASSPPGQGISEAFF
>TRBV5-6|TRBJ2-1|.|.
TGTGCCAGCACCTGGTACAATGAGCAGTTCTTC
CASTWYNEQFF
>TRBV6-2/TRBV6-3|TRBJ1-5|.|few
TGTGCCAGCAGTTACTCGGATCAGCCCCAGCATTTT
CASSYSDQPQHF
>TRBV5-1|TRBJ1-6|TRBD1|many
TGCGCCAGCAGTTGGTCCTCCCCGGGACAGGGCTCTTTAAATAATTCACCCCTCCACTTT
CASSWSSPGQGSLNNSPLHF
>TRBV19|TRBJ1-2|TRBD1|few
TGTGCCAGTAAAAGGGCGACAGGGGAGAACTATGGCTACACCTTC
CASKRATGENYGYTF
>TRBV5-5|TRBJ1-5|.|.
TGTGCCAGCAGCTTGGACAGCCGTTATAGCAATCAGCCCCAGCATTTT
CASSLDSRYSNQPQHF
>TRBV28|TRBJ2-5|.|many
TGTGCCAGCGGACCTACCTCCTTTGGGGAGACCCAGTACTTC
CASGPTSFGETQYF
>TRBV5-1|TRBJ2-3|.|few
TGCGCCAGCAGCTTGGCCATTGGGACGTCGGAGCGTACGCAGTATTTT
CASSLAIGTSERTQYF
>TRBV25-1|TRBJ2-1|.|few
TGTGCCAGCAGTGAAGCCGACAGAGAGCAGTTCTTC
CASSEADREQFF
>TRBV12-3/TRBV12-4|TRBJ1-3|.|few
TGTGCCAGCAGTTTGCGGGGCATTCTCGTAAACACCATATATTTT
CASSLRGILVNTIYF
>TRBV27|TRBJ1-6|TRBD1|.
TGTGCCAGCAAACAGGGGTTCTCCTATAATTCACCCCTCCACTTT
CASKQGFSYNSPLHF
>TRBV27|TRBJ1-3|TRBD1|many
TGTGCCAGCAGTGAACGACAGGGATTCTCTGGAAACACCATATATTTT
CASSERQGFSGNTIYF
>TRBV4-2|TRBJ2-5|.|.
TGTGCCAGCAGCCGCCTTCACGGGGGAAACCAAGAGACCCAGTACTTC
CASSRLHGGNQETQYF
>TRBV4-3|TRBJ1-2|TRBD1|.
TGCGCCAGCAGCCAAGCCGGGACAGATTCTTTTACGGGCTACACCTTC
CASSQAGTDSFTGYTF
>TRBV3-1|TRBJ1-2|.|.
TGTGCCAGCAGCCAAGATATGGGTAACTATGGCTACACCTTC
CASSQDMGNYGYTF
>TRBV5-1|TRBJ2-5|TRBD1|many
TGCGCCAGCAGCTCCCCGGGACAGGGGGAAGAGACCCAGTACTTC
CASSSPGQGEETQYF
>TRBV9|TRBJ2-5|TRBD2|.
TGTGCCAGCAGCGTAGCACCGGCGGGGGTTGGGCAAGAGACCCAGTACTTC
CASSVAPAGVGQETQYF
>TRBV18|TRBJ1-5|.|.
TGTGCCAGCTCACCACAAGGGACTAATAGCAATCAGCCCCAGCATTTT
CASSPQGTNSNQPQHF
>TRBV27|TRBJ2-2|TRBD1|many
TGTGCCAGCAGTACACCGACAGGGCCCGGGGAGCTGTTTTTT
CASSTPTGPGELFF
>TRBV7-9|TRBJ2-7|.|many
TGTGCCAGCAGCCGACAGGAGACCTACGAGCAGTACTTC
CASSRQETYEQYF
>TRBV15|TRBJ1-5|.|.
TGTGCCACCAGCGCCGAGGGATCATATAGCAATCAGCCCCAGCATTTT
CATSAEGSYSNQPQHF
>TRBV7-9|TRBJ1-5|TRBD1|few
TGTGCCAGCAGCCATACAGGGGGGAGTCAGCCCCAGCATTTT
CASSHTGGSQPQHF
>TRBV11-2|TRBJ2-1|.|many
TGTGCCAGCAGGGCCCCAGGACTACTCATCAATGAGCAGTTCTTC
CASRAPGLLINEQFF
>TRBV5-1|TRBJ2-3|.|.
TGCGCCAGCAGCTTGGAGGGGCGGTTTAGCACAGATACGCAGTATTTT
CASSLEGRFSTDTQYF